The sequence of this T cell receptor beta chain was determined in a study of shared clonotypes between healthy human individuals. Study-wide points: Large depth notwithstanding, sorted-subset sequencing proved incomplete by rarefaction.

J was trimmed by 5 bases and V by 5 bases; bases with no gene match: 8. The CDR3 consists of 14 residues. From germline, CDR1 is SQVTM and CDR2 ANQGSEA. Assay: immunoSEQ multiplex PCR; the TCRdb copy retains only in-frame clones and omits some. Among under 650,000 clones, about 96% were seen once, and the ten largest hold roughly 0.06%. About this clone: Its antigen remains unidentified.

The sequenced material came from naive CD4+ T cells sorted from blood. Subset here: CD45RA+ positively selected. The receptor comes from a woman between 25 and 40 years old in good health. The rearrangement links TRBV29-1 to TRBJ2-3, with 9 bases fitting TRBD2. In DNA form, the CDR3 reads TGCAGCGTTTGGTTGGGACTAGCCAGAGATACGCAGTATTTT. Its protein product is CSVWLGLARDTQYF.